These 21 T cell receptor beta chains share one sample of origin, sequenced in a study of cytomegalovirus exposure and HLA in healthy donors. The PCR had 60 Vbeta and 13 Jbeta primers. Sequenced by immunoSEQ multiplex PCR; TCRdb stores in-frame clones only, minus some. Seen here are around 91,000 clones, over 75% observed once, and the top ten hold nearly 2.5%. Sample: PBMCs. The receptors originated from a male donor in good health and CMV-seropositive.

This sequence joins TRBV4-2 and TRBJ2-2; 8 bases fit TRBD1. After removal of 2 bases from V and 6 bases from J, the junction contained 5 bases not matched to a gene. The CDR3 runs to 15 residues. Germline CDR1 and CDR2: LGHNA and YNFKEQ. The CDR3 DNA follows: TGTGCCAGCAGCCAACCCGGGACAGGTCCCGGGGAGCTGTTTTTT. This gives the protein CASSQPGTGPGELFF.

The rearrangement joins TRBV2 to TRBJ2-7; D is unresolved. V was trimmed by 0 bases and J by 3 bases, leaving 12 bases between them. The CDR3 contains 15 residues. Germline V CDR1 and CDR2: SNHLY, FYNNEI. The CDR3 DNA reads as TGTGCCAGCAGTGAAGCGGAAGTGCTAGTCTACGAGCAGTACTTC. Its translation: CASSEAEVLVYEQYF.

The count of this clone is one. V gene TRBV21-1 combines with J gene TRBJ2-7; no DNA check was done on the table's D call, TRBD2. TRBV21-1 is designated a pseudogene. The CDR3 length is 15 residues. CDR3 sequence: CASSKSGPLDYEQYF. CDR3 nucleotides: TGTGCCAGCAGCAAAAGCGGGCCCTTGGACTACGAGCAGTACTTC.

This clone qualifies as medium-sized. The V and J genes are TRBV7-8 and TRBJ2-1; 11 bases fit TRBD2. This CDR3 has 15 residues. From germline, CDR1 is SGHVS and CDR2 FQNEAQ. V lost 4 bases and J lost 5; bases outside the gene matches: 4. In DNA form, the CDR3 reads TGTGCCAGCAGCTCGGGACTAGCGGTGGACAATGAGCAGTTCTTC. Its translation: CASSSGLAVDNEQFF. Drawing the rest from reference TRBV7-8 and TRBJ2-1, the complete variable domain is GAGVSQSPRYKVAKRGQDVALRCDPISGHVSLFWYQQALGQGPEFLTYFQNEAQLDKSGLPSDRFFAERPEGSVSTLKIQRTQQEDSAVYLCASSSGLAVDNEQFFGPGTRLTVL.

The genes are TRBV10-1 and TRBJ2-1, with D perhaps matching TRBD1 (5 bases). Germline V gives CDR1 WNHNN, CDR2 SYGVQD (reference sequence). V shed 0 bases and J shed 7 bases, with 10 bases lying between them. The CDR3 is 14 amino acids. The CDR3 loop is CASSESLGQNEQFF. The CDR3 region has the DNA TGCGCCAGCAGTGAGTCGTTGGGGCAGAATGAGCAGTTCTTC.

This chain uses TRBV13 with TRBJ2-1, with 8 bases aligning to TRBD2. The junction had 8 bases not matched to a gene; V was cut back by 5 bases and J by 2 bases. The V gene's germline CDR1 is PRHDT and CDR2 FYEKMQ (reference sequence). The CDR3 has 16 amino acids. CDR3 in amino acids: CASSPHYGRAYNEQFF. CDR3 sequence (DNA): TGTGCCAGCAGCCCCCATTACGGGAGGGCCTACAATGAGCAGTTCTTC.

This chain links TRBV5-8 with TRBJ2-4, with D maybe TRBD1 (5 bases). V shed 4 bases and J shed 1 base, with 15 bases lying between them. CDR3 length equals 16 residues. In germline, CDR1 is SGHTS, CDR2 YDEGEE. CDR3 nucleotide sequence: TGTGCCAGCAGCCCTGGGGCCCCCAAGGCCAAAAACATTCAGTACTTC. Encoded protein: CASSPGAPKAKNIQYF.

The rearrangement links TRBV27 to TRBJ2-2; 10 positions agree with TRBD1. Germline trimming cut 8 bases from V and 6 bases from J; bases unmatched to any gene: 9. The CDR3 extends over 15 amino acids. The germline V gene encodes CDR1 MNHEY and CDR2 SMNVEV (reference sequence). DNA of the CDR3: TGTGCCAGCGTACCGGACAGGGGGTTTTCCGGGGAGCTGTTTTTT. It specifies CASVPDRGFSGELFF.

The genes are TRBV18 and TRBJ2-1; 10 bases line up with TRBD2. Trimming took 0 bases from V and 5 from J; bases not matched to a gene: 1. This CDR3 spans 15 amino acids. Germline loops: CDR1 KGHSH, CDR2 LQKENI. The CDR3 here is CASSPPGLADNEQFF. CDR3 bases: TGTGCCAGCTCACCACCAGGACTAGCGGACAATGAGCAGTTCTTC.

To note about this clone: The junction differs from germline at one of its ends, possibly a read error. The chain has TRBV10-2 and TRBJ2-7, with 14 bases aligning to TRBD2. The length of the CDR3 is 18 residues. The germline CDR1 and CDR2 sequences are WSHSY and SAAADI. The CDR3 spells CAISALRTSGRLLIEQYF. The CDR3 DNA reads as TGCGCCATCAGTGCCCTACGGACTAGCGGGAGGCTTCTTATTGAGCAGTACTTC.

This clone has a handful of counts. The rearrangement links TRBV5-1 to TRBJ2-3; TRBD2 matches 8 bases. Germline-derived CDR1 and CDR2 are SGHRS and YFSETQ. Trimming cost V 7 bases and J 1 base; bases outside gene matches: 5. The CDR3 consists of 14 residues. Here the CDR3 DNA reads TGCGCCAGCCCCCCGGGGGGGGGCACAGATACGCAGTATTTT. Residues: CASPPGGGTDTQYF. The full variable domain, completed using reference TRBV5-1 and TRBJ2-3, is KAGVTQTPRYLIKTRGQQVTLSCSPISGHRSVSWYQQTPGQGLQFLFEYFSETQRNKGNFPGRFSGRQFSNSRSEMNVSTLELGDSALYLCASPPGGGTDTQYFGPGTRLTVL.

This chain's CDR3 is CASSGEGVMNTEAFF. The CDR3 region has the DNA TGTGCCAGCAGCGGCGAAGGAGTAATGAACACTGAAGCTTTCTTT. The rearrangement joins TRBV13 to TRBJ1-1; no clear D gene. Deletions cut 5 bases from V and 0 bases from J, with 13 bases between. The CDR3 is made up of 15 amino acids. Germline CDR1 PRHDT, CDR2 FYEKMQ (reference sequence).

The V gene is TRBV25-1, the J gene TRBJ1-2; D is undetermined. The V end lost 1 base, the J end lost 4 bases, and 10 bases lay between the germline ends. This CDR3 is 14 amino acids long. Germline values: CDR1 MGHDK, CDR2 SYGVNS. The chain's CDR3 is CASSELGRPYGYTF. The CDR3 nucleotides read TGTGCCAGCAGTGAATTAGGCAGGCCCTATGGCTACACCTTC.

This clone showed up just a few times. The chain joins TRBV6-4 to TRBJ1-2; TRBD1 is a possible D gene (5 bases). With 6 bases removed from V and 5 bases from J, the gap between germline ends came to 13 bases. CDR3 length: 13 residues. CDR1 and CDR2 from the germline V gene are MRHNA and SNTAGT. CDR3: CASSAGPTYGYTF. CDR3 coding DNA: TGTGCCAGCAGCGCAGGGCCTACTTATGGCTACACCTTC.

The rearrangement links TRBV6-5 to TRBJ2-7, with 9 bases aligning to TRBD2. V lost 6 bases and J lost 0; bases outside the gene matches: 0. This CDR3 has 13 residues. CDR1 and CDR2 from the germline V gene are MNHEY and SVGAGI. This CDR3 is CASRTSGSYEQYF. The CDR3 nucleotides read TGTGCCAGCAGGACTAGCGGCTCCTACGAGCAGTACTTC.

The rearrangement uses TRBV6-5 and TRBJ1-1; 8 nucleotides align to TRBD1. This CDR3 comprises 13 residues. Trimming at V came to 5 bases and at J to 4 bases, leaving 3 bases not matched to a gene. Germline values: CDR1 MNHEY, CDR2 SVGAGI. The CDR3 DNA sequence: TGTGCCAGCAGTCCCACAGGGGGCACTGAAGCTTTCTTT. Translating gives CASSPTGGTEAFF.

The J gene is TRBJ1-1, the V gene TRBV10-1; 9 nucleotides align to TRBD1. Trimming cost V 4 bases and J 6 bases; bases outside gene matches: 6. The germline CDR1 and CDR2 sequences are WNHNN and SYGVQD (reference sequence). The CDR3 contains 14 residues. The CDR3 region is CASSVGQGISEAFF. CDR3 bases: TGCGCCAGCAGTGTAGGACAGGGGATATCTGAAGCTTTCTTT.

The chain carries TRBV9 and TRBJ2-7; possibly TRBD2 for D (5 bases). This CDR3 spans 15 amino acids. Trimming pared 3 bases from V and 6 bases from J, leaving 19 bases between. In germline, CDR1 is SGDLS, CDR2 YYNGEE. The CDR3 DNA reads TGTGCCAGCAGCGAAGGATGGGCACGGGAAGGCGAGCAGTACTTC. Translated: CASSEGWAREGEQYF.

The chain joins TRBV7-9 to TRBJ1-2, with a possible D match to TRBD1 (5 bases). This CDR3 contains 14 residues. Germline-derived CDR1 and CDR2 are SEHNR and FQNEAQ (reference sequence). Trimming took 1 base from V and 8 from J, leaving 14 bases between them. Here the CDR3 DNA reads TGTGCCAGCAGCTTAGTGCTGGGGCGGGGAGGCTACACCTTC. Its protein product is CASSLVLGRGGYTF.

The rearrangement joins TRBV6-1 to TRBJ1-2; TRBD1 is a possible D gene (5 bases). V was trimmed by 4 bases and J by 10 bases, leaving 16 bases between them. This CDR3 has 13 amino acids. The germline V gene has CDR1 MNHNS and CDR2 SASEGT. CDR3 DNA sequence: TGTGCCAGCAGTGGTGGGGCAGGGCGACTCTACACCTTC. This codes for CASSGGAGRLYTF.

V gene TRBV29-1 combines with J gene TRBJ2-1; D is ambiguous. V was shortened by 1 base and J by 5 bases, with 15 bases between the two germline ends. Germline CDR1 SQVTM, CDR2 ANQGSEA. This CDR3 contains 15 residues. The CDR3 region is CSVEGEVPRDNEQFF. In DNA, the CDR3 is TGCAGCGTTGAAGGTGAGGTCCCTAGAGACAATGAGCAGTTCTTC.